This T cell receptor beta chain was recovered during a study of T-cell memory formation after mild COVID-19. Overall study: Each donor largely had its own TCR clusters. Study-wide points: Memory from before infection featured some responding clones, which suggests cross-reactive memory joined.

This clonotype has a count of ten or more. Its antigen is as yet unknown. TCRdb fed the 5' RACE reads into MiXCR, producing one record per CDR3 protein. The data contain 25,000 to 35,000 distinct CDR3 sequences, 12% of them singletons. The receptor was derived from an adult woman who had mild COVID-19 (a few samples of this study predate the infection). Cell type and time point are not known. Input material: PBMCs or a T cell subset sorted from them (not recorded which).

CDR3 amino acids: CATSGHLDHTDTQYF. In nucleotides, the CDR3 is TGTGCCACCAGTGGTCACCTAGATCACACAGATACGCAGTATTTT. The chain recombines TRBV24-1 with TRBJ2-3; D is ambiguous. Germline values: CDR1 KGHDR, CDR2 SFDVKD. The CDR3 length is 15 residues. V lost 5 bases and J lost 2, with 13 bases in between.